This T cell receptor (beta chain) was identified during a study of shared clonotypes between healthy human individuals. Study-wide results and limits: In several donors, about 5% of naive CD4 clonotypes appeared in common. Large depth notwithstanding, sorted-subset sequencing proved incomplete by rarefaction. Unshared clonotypes carried lower generation probabilities than those common to all four donors.

Naive CD8 cells comprised CD45RO-negative, CCR7-positively selected cells, excluding terminally differentiated effector memory CD45RA+ cells. The assay was immunoSEQ multiplex PCR, and TCRdb's table has in-frame clones only and misses some. The repertoire includes just over 2,000,000 clones, about 94% of them detected once, and about 1.1% sits in the top ten. In regard to this clone: Antigen specificity is unknown.

Germline values: CDR1 LNHDA, CDR2 SQIVND (reference sequence). The CDR3 covers 15 residues. Trimming left V 1 base short and J 8 bases short, with 17 bases between. The chain couples TRBV19 to TRBJ1-1, with D possibly matching TRBD1 (6 bases). This clonotype was sampled from a man between 18 and 29 years old in good health. What was sequenced was naive CD8+ T cells sorted from blood. The CDR3 sequence: CASSIARDRLPEAFF. CDR3 bases: TGTGCCAGTAGTATAGCGCGAGACAGGCTCCCAGAAGCTTTCTTT.